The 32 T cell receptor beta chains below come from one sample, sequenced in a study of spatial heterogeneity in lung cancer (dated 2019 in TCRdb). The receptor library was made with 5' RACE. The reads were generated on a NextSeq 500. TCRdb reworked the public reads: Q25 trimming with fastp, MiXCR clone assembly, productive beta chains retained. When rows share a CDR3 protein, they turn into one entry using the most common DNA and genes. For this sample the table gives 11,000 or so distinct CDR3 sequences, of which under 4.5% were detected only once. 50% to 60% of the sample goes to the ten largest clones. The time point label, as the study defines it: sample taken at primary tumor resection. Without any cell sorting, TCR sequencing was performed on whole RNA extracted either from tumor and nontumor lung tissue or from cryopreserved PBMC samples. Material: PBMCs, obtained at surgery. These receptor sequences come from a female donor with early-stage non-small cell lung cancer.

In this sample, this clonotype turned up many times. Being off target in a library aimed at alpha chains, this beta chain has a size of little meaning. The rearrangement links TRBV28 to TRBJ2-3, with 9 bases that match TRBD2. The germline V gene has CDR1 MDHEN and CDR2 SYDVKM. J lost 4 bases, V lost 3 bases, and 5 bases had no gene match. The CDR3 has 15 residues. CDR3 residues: CASSFGSGSPDTQYF. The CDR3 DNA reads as TGTGCCAGCAGTTTCGGTAGCGGGAGTCCAGATACGCAGTATTTT.

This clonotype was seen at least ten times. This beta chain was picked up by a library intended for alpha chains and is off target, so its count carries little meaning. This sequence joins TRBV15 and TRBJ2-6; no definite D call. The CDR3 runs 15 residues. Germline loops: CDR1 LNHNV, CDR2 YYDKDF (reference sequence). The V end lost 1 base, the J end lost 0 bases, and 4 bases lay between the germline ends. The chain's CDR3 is CATSRGGSGANVLTF. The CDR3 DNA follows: TGTGCCACCAGCAGAGGTGGCTCTGGGGCCAACGTCCTGACTTTC.

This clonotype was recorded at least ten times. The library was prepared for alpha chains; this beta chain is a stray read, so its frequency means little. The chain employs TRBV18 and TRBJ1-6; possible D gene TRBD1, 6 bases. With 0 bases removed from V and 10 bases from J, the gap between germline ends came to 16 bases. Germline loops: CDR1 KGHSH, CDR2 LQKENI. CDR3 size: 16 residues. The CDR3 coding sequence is TGTGCCAGCTCACCACCGTCGCCCGGGGGCCGGTCACCCCTCCACTTT. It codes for CASSPPSPGGRSPLHF. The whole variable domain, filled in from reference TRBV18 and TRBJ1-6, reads NAGVMQNPRHLVRRRGQEARLRCSPMKGHSHVYWYRQLPEEGLKFMVYLQKENIIDESGMPKERFSAEFPKEGPSILRIQQVVRGDSAAYFCASSPPSPGGRSPLHFGNGTRLTVT.

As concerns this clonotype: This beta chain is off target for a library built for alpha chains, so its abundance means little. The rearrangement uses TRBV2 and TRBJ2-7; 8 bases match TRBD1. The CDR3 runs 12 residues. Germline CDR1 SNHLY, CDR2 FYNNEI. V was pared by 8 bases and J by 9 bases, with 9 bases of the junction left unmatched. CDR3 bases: TGTGCCAGCCGACAGGGGCACCTGGGGCAGTACTTC. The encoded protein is CASRQGHLGQYF.

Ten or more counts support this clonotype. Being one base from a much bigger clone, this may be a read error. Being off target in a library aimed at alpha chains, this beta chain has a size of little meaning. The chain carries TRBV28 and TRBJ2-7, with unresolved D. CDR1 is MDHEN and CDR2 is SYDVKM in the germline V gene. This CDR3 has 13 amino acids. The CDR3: CVSTLDGAYEQYF. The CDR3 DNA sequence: TGTGTCAGCACCTTGGACGGAGCCTACGAGCAGTACTTC.

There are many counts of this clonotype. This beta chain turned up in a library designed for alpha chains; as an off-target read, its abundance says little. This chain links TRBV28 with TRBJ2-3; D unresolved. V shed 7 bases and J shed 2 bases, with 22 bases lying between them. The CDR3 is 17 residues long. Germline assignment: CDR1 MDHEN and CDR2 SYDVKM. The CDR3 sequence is CASTPSGRLLNTDTQYF. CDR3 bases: TGTGCCAGCACCCCCTCGGGCCGCCTCTTAAACACAGATACGCAGTATTTT.

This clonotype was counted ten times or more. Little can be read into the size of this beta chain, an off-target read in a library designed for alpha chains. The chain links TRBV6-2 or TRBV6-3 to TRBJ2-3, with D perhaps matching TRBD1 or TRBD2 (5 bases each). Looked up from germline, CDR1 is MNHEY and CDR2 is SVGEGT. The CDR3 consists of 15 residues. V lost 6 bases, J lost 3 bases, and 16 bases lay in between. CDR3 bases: TGTGCCAGCAGCCCCAGAGGGACGCAGACAGATACGCAGTATTTT. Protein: CASSPRGTQTDTQYF.

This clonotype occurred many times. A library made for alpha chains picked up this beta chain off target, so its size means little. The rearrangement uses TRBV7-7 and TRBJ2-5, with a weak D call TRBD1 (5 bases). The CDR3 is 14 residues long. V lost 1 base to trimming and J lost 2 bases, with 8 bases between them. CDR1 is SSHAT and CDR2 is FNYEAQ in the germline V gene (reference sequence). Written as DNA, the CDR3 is TGTGCCAGCAGCTTAGGGCAGGGACAAGAGACCCAGTACTTC. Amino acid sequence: CASSLGQGQETQYF. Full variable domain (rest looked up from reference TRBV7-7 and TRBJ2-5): GAGVSQSPRYKVTKRGQDVTLRCDPISSHATLYWYQQALGQGPEFLTYFNYEAQPDKSGLPSDRFSAERPEGSISTLTIQRTEQRDSAMYRCASSLGQGQETQYFGPGTRLLVL.

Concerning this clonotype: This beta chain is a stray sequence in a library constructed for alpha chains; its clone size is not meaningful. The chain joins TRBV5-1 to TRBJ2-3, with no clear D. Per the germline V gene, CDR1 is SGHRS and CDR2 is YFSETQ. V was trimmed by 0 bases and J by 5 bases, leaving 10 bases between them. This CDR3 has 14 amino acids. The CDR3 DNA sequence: TGCGCCAGCAGCTTGGCACGCACGGAAGATACGCAGTATTTT. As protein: CASSLARTEDTQYF.

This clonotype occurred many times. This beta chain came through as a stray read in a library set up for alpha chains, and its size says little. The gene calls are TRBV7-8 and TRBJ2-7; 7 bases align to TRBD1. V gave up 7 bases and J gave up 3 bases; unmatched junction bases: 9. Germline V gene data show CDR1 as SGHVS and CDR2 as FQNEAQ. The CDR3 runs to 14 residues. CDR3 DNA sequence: TGTGCCAGCAACCCGGACGGGACAGTCTACGAGCAGTACTTC. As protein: CASNPDGTVYEQYF.

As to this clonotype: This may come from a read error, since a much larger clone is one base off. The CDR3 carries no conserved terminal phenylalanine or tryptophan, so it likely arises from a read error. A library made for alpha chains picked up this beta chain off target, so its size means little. CDR3 in amino acids: CASSFGTPITGELFS. The CDR3 region has the DNA TGTGCCAGCAGCTTCGGGACACCAATCACCGGGGAGCTGTTTTCT. The chain links TRBV7-2 to TRBJ2-2, with D tentatively TRBD1 (6 bases). The CDR3 contains 15 residues. Trimming pared 3 bases from V and 4 bases from J, leaving 12 bases between. From germline, CDR1 is SGHTA and CDR2 FQGNSA.

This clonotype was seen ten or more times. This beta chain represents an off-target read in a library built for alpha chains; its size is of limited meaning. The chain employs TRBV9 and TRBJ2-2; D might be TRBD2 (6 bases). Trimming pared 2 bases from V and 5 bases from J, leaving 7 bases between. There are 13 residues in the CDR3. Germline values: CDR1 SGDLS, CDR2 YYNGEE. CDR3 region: CASSVTRTGELFF. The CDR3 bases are TGTGCCAGCAGCGTGACTAGGACCGGGGAGCTGTTTTTT.

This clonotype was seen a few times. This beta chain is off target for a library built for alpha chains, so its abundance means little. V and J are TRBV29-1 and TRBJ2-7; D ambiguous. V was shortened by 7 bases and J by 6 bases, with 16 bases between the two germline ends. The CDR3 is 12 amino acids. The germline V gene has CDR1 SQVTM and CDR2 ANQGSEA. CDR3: CSAEWLPGEQYF. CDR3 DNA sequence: TGCAGCGCCGAGTGGCTCCCCGGCGAGCAGTACTTC.

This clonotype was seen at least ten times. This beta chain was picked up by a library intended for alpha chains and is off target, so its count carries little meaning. In DNA form, the CDR3 reads TGTGCCAGCAGCTTAGGCACAGGGAAGGGCTATGGCTACACCTTC. The encoded protein is CASSLGTGKGYGYTF. This chain connects TRBV7-9 to TRBJ1-2, with D perhaps matching TRBD1 (6 bases). Germline values: CDR1 SEHNR, CDR2 FQNEAQ (reference sequence). The CDR3 is made up of 15 amino acids. Trimming stripped 1 base from V and 4 bases from J, with 13 bases between. The whole variable domain, remainder taken from reference TRBV7-9 and TRBJ1-2, is DTGVSQNPRHKITKRGQNVTFRCDPISEHNRLYWYRQTLGQGPEFLTYFQNEAQLEKSRLLSDRFSAERPKGSFSTLEIQRTEQGDSAMYLCASSLGTGKGYGYTFGSGTRLTVV.

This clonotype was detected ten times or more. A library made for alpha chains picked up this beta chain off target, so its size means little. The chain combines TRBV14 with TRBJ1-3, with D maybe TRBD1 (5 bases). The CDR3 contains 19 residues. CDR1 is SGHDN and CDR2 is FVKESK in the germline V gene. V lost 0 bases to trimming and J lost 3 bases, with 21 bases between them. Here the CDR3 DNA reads TGTGCCAGCAGCCAAGAATCGGTCGGGACTCCCGGAGGTGGAAACACCATATATTTT. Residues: CASSQESVGTPGGGNTIYF.

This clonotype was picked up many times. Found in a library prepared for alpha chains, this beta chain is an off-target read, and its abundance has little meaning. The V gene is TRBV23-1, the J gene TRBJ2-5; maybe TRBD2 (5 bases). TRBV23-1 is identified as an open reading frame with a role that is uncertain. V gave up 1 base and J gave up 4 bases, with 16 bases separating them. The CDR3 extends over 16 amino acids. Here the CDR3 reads CASSQFAEDPPETQYF. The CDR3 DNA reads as TGCGCCAGCAGTCAATTTGCGGAGGACCCACCAGAGACCCAGTACTTC.

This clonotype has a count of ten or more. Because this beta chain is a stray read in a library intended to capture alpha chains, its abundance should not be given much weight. As DNA, the CDR3 is TGTGCCAGCAGCTTAACGGGAGCGCACACAGATACGCAGTATTTT. Translating it yields CASSLTGAHTDTQYF. The chain is built from TRBV7-2 and TRBJ2-3, with TRBD2 as a possible D gene (6 bases). In germline, CDR1 is SGHTA, CDR2 FQGNSA. This CDR3 region has 15 residues. The V and J ends lost 2 bases and 2 bases respectively, with 11 bases between them.

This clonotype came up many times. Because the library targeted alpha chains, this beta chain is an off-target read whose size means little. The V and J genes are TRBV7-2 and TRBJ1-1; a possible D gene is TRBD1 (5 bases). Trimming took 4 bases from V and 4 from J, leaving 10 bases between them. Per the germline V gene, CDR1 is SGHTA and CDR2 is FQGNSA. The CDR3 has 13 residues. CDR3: CASSSRGGTEAFF. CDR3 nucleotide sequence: TGTGCCAGCAGCTCAAGGGGAGGCACTGAAGCTTTCTTT.

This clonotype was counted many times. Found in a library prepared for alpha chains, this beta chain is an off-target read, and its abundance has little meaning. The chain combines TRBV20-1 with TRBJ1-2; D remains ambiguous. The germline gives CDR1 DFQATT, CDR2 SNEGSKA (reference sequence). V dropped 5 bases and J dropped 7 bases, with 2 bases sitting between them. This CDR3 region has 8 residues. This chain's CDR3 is CSAPGYTF. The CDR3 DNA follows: TGCAGTGCTCCTGGCTACACCTTC.

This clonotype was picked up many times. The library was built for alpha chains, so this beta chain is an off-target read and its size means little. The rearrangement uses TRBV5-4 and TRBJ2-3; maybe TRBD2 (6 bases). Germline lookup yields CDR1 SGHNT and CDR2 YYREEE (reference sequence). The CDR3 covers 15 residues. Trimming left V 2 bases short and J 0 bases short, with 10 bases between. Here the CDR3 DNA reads TGTGCCAGCAGCTTTTTCGGGGGAAGCACAGATACGCAGTATTTT. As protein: CASSFFGGSTDTQYF.

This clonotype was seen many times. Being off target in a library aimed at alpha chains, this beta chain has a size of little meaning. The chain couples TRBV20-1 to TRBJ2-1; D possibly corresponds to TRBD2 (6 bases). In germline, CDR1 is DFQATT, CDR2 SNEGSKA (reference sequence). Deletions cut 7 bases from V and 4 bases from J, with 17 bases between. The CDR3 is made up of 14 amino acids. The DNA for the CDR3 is TGCAGTGTCGTCCGGGACTCCTCTTACAATGAGCAGTTCTTC. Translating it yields CSVVRDSSYNEQFF.

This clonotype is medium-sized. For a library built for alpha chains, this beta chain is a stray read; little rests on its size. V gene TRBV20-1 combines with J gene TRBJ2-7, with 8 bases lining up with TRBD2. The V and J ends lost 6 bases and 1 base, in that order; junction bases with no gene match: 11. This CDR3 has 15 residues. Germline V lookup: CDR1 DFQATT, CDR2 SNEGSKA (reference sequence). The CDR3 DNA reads TGCAGTGCCCAAATCCCGGGACTAGGTTCCTACGAGCAGTACTTC. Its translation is CSAQIPGLGSYEQYF.

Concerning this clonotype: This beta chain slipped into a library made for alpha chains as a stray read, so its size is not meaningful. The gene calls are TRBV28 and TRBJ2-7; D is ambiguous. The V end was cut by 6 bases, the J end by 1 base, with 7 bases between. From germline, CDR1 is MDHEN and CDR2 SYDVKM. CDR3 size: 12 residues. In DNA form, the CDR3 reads TGTGCCAGCAGCGGCAGATCCTACGAGCAGTACTTC. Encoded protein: CASSGRSYEQYF.

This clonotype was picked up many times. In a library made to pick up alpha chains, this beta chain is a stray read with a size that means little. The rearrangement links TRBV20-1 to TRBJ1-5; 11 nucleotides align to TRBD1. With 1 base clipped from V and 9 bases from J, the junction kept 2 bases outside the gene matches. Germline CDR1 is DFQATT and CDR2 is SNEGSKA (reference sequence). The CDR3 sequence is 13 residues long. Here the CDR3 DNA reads TGCAGTGCTAGAGGGACAGGGGGCACGCCCCAGCATTTT. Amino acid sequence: CSARGTGGTPQHF.

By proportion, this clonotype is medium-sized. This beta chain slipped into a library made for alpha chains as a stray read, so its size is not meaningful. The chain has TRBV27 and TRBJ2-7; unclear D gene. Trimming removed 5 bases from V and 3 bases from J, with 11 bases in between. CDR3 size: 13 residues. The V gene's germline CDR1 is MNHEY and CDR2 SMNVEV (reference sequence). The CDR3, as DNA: TGTGCCAGCAGTCTAGGACGATACTACGAGCAGTACTTC. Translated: CASSLGRYYEQYF.

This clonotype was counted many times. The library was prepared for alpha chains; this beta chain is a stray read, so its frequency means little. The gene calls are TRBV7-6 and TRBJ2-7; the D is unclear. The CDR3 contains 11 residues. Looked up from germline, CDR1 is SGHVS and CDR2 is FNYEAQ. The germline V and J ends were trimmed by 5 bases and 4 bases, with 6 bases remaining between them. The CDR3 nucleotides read TGTGCCAGCAGCCCCGGGTACGAGCAGTACTTC. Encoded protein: CASSPGYEQYF.

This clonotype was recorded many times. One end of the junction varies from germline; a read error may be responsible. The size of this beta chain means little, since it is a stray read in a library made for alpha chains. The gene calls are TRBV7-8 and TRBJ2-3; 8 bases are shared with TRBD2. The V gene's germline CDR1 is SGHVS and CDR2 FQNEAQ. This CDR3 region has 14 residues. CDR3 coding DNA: TGTGCCAGCAGCATAGCGGGATTCACAGATACGCAGTATTTT. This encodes CASSIAGFTDTQYF.

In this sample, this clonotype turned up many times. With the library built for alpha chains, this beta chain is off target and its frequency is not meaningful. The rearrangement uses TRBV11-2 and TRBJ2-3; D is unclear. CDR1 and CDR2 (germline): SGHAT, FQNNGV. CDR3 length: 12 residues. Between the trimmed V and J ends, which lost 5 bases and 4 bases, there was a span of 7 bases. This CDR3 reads CASSRISDTQYF. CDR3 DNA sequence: TGTGCCAGCAGCCGCATCTCAGATACGCAGTATTTT.

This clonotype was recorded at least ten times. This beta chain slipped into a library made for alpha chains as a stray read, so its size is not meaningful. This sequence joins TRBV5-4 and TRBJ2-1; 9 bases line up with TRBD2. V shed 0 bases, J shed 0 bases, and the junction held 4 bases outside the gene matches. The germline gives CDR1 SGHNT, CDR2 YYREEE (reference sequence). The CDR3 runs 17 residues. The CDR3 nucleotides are TGTGCCAGCAGCTTGGAAGTAGCGGGAGCCTCCTACAATGAGCAGTTCTTC. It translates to CASSLEVAGASYNEQFF. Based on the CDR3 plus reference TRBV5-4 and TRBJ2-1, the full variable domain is ETGVTQSPTHLIKTRGQQVTLRCSSQSGHNTVSWYQQALGQGPQFIFQYYREEENGRGNFPPRFSGLQFPNYSSELNVNALELDDSALYLCASSLEVAGASYNEQFFGPGTRLTVL.

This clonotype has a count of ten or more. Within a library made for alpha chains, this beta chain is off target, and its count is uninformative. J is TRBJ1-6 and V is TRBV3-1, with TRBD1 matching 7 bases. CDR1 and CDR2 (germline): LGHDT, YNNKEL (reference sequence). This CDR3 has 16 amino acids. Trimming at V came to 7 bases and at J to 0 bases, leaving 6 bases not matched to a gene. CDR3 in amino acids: CASTQDRSSYNSPLHF. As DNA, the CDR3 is TGTGCCAGCACCCAGGACAGGAGCTCCTATAATTCACCCCTCCACTTT.

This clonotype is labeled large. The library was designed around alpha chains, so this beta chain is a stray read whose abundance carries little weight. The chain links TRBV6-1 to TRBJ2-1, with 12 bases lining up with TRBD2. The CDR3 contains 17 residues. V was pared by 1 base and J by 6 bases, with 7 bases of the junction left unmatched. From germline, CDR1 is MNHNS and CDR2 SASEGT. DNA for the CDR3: TGTGCCAGCAGTGAAGTTCTGGGACTAGCGGGCTTCAATGAGCAGTTCTTC. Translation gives CASSEVLGLAGFNEQFF.

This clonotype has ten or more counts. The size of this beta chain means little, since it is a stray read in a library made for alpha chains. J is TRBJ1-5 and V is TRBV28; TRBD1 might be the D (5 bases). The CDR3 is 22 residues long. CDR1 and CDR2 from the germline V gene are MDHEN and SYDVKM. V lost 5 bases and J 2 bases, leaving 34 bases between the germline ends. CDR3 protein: CASSLPEVTALSRDKGNQPQHF. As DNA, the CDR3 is TGTGCCAGCAGTCTACCGGAAGTGACAGCGCTCTCTAGGGATAAGGGCAATCAGCCCCAGCATTTT.